This T cell receptor beta chain emerged from a study of cytomegalovirus exposure and HLA in healthy donors (dated by TCRdb to between 2016 and 2019). A note on the overall study: An earlier analysis of some 600 of the donors reported about 300 Gb of sequence data and some 110 million unique TCR beta sequences obtained from about 179 million T cells. An early release covering just under 650 HLA-typed donors comprised approximately 300 gigabases of sequencing data and around 85 million unique TCR sequences. Of the roughly 400 genotyped donors, approximately 80% fell in the genetic ancestry cluster associated with self-reported Caucasian donors. The aim of the study was to test whether cataloging public T cell receptors could identify signatures of past pathogen exposure. Using immunosequencing, the study profiled T cell repertoires from 640 or so subjects and related those repertoires to cytomegalovirus serostatus. A separate validation cohort of 90 to 150 different subjects was used in addition to the approximately 670-subject first cohort. The study combined high-throughput TCR immunosequencing, statistical association of individual TCRs with disease status, and machine learning to predict cytomegalovirus infection status. To study patterns of TCR occurrence, a later analysis re-analyzed previously published TCR beta repertoires from around 700 donors and added high-resolution HLA genotyping. Rather than using new phenotypic data, the later analysis identified candidate immune exposures from TCR beta sequences and from how often those sequences occurred across donors. An earlier analysis of 587 of the donors applied high-throughput TCR beta sequencing to assess whether each TCR beta V gene segment acted as functional or pseudogenic. Donor age, sex, ethnicity and CMV serostatus were compiled alongside the repertoire data. In a later genetic analysis, genome-wide SNP genotypes for 398 of the 666 donors were used, and that subset was treated as a discovery cohort. All discovery cohort repertoires had been generated on a single sequencing platform. HLA typing included class I and class II loci at four-digit resolution. The number of donors typed differed by locus, with 629-630 for A, B, C, DRB1 and DQB1, around 500 for DQA1, about 610 for DPA1, and some 470 for DPB1. Roughly five DR-DQ haplotypes were handled as single units for association and clustering because linkage in the cohort was strong. On average, over 200,000 unique TCR beta nucleotide sequences were sequenced per donor among 398 genotyped donors of the cohort, with roughly 20% of those sequences being non-productive.

Looking up the germline V gene (reference sequence) yields CDR1 SGHNT and CDR2 YYREEE. V trim: 4 bases; J trim: 2 bases; unmatched bases: 6. Spanning cysteine to phenylalanine, the CDR3 consists of 15 amino acids. Of all the DNA, just the CDR3 is kept, 45 bases in frame from base 1. The library was built by means of the immunoSEQ multiplex PCR assay. For the multiplex PCR, a mixture combining 60 forward primers for TCR Vbeta segments and 13 reverse primers for TCR Jbeta segments was used. The CDR3 region of rearranged TCR beta genes was amplified from genomic DNA by a multiplex PCR assay. Amplified TCR beta libraries were sequenced as 87-base-pair reads on the Illumina HiSeq System. The paper's processing steps were these. In a later analysis, tens of millions of unique TCR beta chains were counted across the 500 to 700 repertoires, and about 10 million of these chains were shared by at least two donors. Raw reads were error-corrected and collapsed into unique sequences with a nearest-neighbor algorithm that merged closely related sequences to remove PCR and sequencing errors. CDR3 sequences were aligned to IMGT reference sequences to assign V, D and J gene segments. For a sequence to be retained, a match of at least six nucleotides was required to both a V gene segment and a J gene segment. A rearrangement counted as productive if the CDR3 had no stop codons and remained in frame with V and J, and every other rearrangement counted as non-productive. CDR3 was defined by IMGT convention, running from the second conserved V-encoded cysteine to the conserved J-encoded phenylalanine. The earlier analysis of about 610 of the donors excluded sequences that lacked an unambiguous match to a single V gene segment. In an earlier analysis of approximately 500 of the donors, a V segment was called functional when productive rearrangements were above 56.7%, and segregating when the standard deviation between donors exceeded 5%. A statistical classification framework was built to diagnose cytomegalovirus status from the catalog of TCR beta chain sequences. In a later analysis, TCR nucleotide sequences were compared against IMGT/GENE-DB human TR gene sequences so that V and J genes could be assigned. The TCRdist pipeline was used in a later analysis to assign CDR3 sequences and most-parsimonious VDJ recombination scenarios. In a later analysis, every TCR beta chain was defined by the combination of its CDR3 amino acid sequence and its V-gene family, and reads without a unique V-gene family were dropped. A later analysis removed 592 highly shared, low-generation-probability nucleotide sequences to deal with suspected cross-contamination and a sequencing artifact. In a later analysis, a clonal expansion index was calculated for each public chain from normalized within-repertoire ranks of inferred template counts. A later analysis computed generation probabilities with a VDJ recombination model fitted to out-of-frame rearrangements, and checked the results against IGoR. In a later analysis, hypergeometric tests were used to score TCR-TCR, TCR-HLA and TCR-CMV co-occurrence, with a repertoire-size bias correction applied to TCR pairs. A later analysis estimated false discovery rates by permuting HLA or CMV assignments 20 times. A later analysis grouped co-occurring TCRs with DBSCAN, adding TCRdist sequence similarity when clustering within HLA-allele-positive subsets. Co-occurrence clustering excluded repertoires with fewer than 30,000 or more than 120,000 public chains, plus five with anomalous nucleotide sharing. TCRdb mirrors the immuneACCESS table, restricted to in-frame sequences. Some clones are absent from its copies; in checked studies, under half trace to an unresolved V gene, and the reason for the others is unknown. The V and J calls and the clone size are those of that table, but D and trimming were determined from the DNA. This sample gives 200,000 to 250,000 clones in total; 70% to 85% of them show up just once. The ten top clones hold 3% to 4% of the sample.

This clone occurred once. Its antigen is not yet known. Nothing much larger sits one base from this clone, and base qualities are not available. The cohort was made up of approximately 670 healthy bone marrow donors. At the time of sampling, every cohort member was nominally healthy, though immune exposures that went unrecorded were likely present. The donor tested CMV seronegative and was one of the 352 seronegative cohort members. Every donor gave a peripheral blood sample, and the peripheral blood mononuclear cells from that sample were used for TCR beta sequencing. Genomic DNA was extracted from the blood cell samples with the Qiagen DNeasy Blood Extraction Kit. The paper's findings and limits, for the study overall: A cluster of highly shared sequence variants was judged likely to represent a technical artifact of the sequencing pipeline. A few of the identified cytomegalovirus-associated TCR beta chains were confirmed in vitro to be specific for cytomegalovirus antigens. At a false discovery rate of 0.05, a later analysis linked fewer than 20,000 TCR beta sequences to specific HLA alleles. Some IMGT-functional V segments, including TRBV6-2 and TRBV6-3, could not be told apart with the 87-base-pair reads, so those segments were excluded. The only immune exposure information available for the cohort was CMV serostatus. Several of the top co-occurrence clusters appeared to be linked to parvovirus B19, influenza, CMV and Epstein-Barr virus, according to a later analysis. Because HLA typing was missing for some donors at each locus, association tests included only the typed subset. Linkage disequilibrium might explain the correlated functional status among segregating V segments, but an unknown experimental factor could not be excluded. This cohort had only TCR beta chains sequenced, and the lack of alpha or paired-chain data limited which features could be detected. According to the authors, the approach could potentially be generalized to other disease states and immunological phenotypes. Roughly 17 rarely observed V segments, including chromosome 9 orphons, were excluded from the earlier analysis of several hundred of the donors because counts were too low. In a later analysis, most CMV-associated TCR beta chains were found to appear HLA-restricted, with HLA associations seemingly driven largely by CMV exposure. In the study, 150 to 200 TCR beta chains were listed as associated with cytomegalovirus. A later analysis found that TCR association rates varied across HLA loci, with DRB1 alleles showing the most associated TCRs and HLA-C alleles the fewest. An association between a missense DCLRE1C variant and V-gene and J-gene trimming of TCR beta chains was found in a later genetic analysis and replicated in an independent cohort. A further reported finding was that TCR beta sequences accurately predicted the HLA-A and HLA-B alleles for most subjects in the first cohort. Presence/absence analyses assumed roughly uniform sequencing depth across donors, an assumption that may not hold. Assigning TCR associations to individual alleles was difficult when HLA alleles, especially DR and DQ, strongly co-occurred. In a later analysis, HLA-associated TCR beta chains showed more clonal expansion and lower generation probabilities than non-associated chains that were equally common. The classifier was reported to diagnose cytomegalovirus status with high specificity and sensitivity in both the original cohort and the validation cohort. Broadly in line with IMGT annotations, most TCR beta V segments showed up in productive rearrangements about 87% or about 30% of the time in an earlier analysis of a few hundred of the donors. Across donors, most TCR sequences were observed very rarely, whereas some public TCRs were present in many individuals. A later genetic analysis reported fewer N-insertions in productive TCRs among donors in an Asian-associated ancestry cluster than the roughly 690-donor mean.

The chain links TRBV5-4 with TRBJ2-3, and TRBD2 aligns with 8 junction nucleotides. What was sequenced was PBMCs. The sequence was obtained from a male donor in good health and CMV-seronegative. The CDR3 protein: CASSVLAGITDTQYF. At the DNA level, the sequence is TGTGCCAGCAGCGTATTAGCGGGGATCACAGATACGCAGTATTTT.